This T cell receptor (beta chain) was observed in a study of shared clonotypes between healthy human individuals. Clones were sequenced by immunoSEQ multiplex PCR, and TCRdb holds only the in-frame ones, with some missing. The sample carries 850,000 to 1,200,000 clones, more than 60% recorded once. The CDR3 contains 15 residues. The germline gives CDR1 MNHEY, CDR2 SMNVEV (reference sequence). V lost 3 bases and J lost 1, with 10 bases in between. The source material was memory CD4+ T cells sorted from blood. Subset here: CD45RA-negative fraction. This sequence was found in a man aged 18 to 29 in good health. V and J are TRBV27 and TRBJ1-5; D not certain. The CDR3 loop is CASSLEGRSNQPQHF. The CDR3 DNA is TGTGCCAGCAGTTTGGAGGGAAGGAGCAATCAGCCCCAGCATTTT.